This TCR beta chain was sequenced in a study of T cell responses to AZD1222 COVID-19 vaccine. Findings and caveats of the study: Two AZD1222 administrations were followed by greater Spike-specific TCR breadth and depth. Sampled repertoires all dated from after the peak T cell response. Only a handful of AZD1222 recipients, roughly 6 in all, had baseline seropositivity. The sample set comprised mostly white British donors with more females, and clonal diversity was possibly underestimated.

Germline lookup yields CDR1 MNHNS and CDR2 SASEGT. This CDR3 region has 15 residues. With 3 bases removed from V and 5 bases from J, the gap between germline ends came to 14 bases. Notes on this clone: What it binds is not known.

Sequencing used immunoSEQ multiplex PCR; TCRdb keeps in-frame clones, though not all of them. In the table there are approximately 180,000 clones, 85% to 95% of which are singletons. The specimen was peripheral blood, collected 28 days after the second dose of the MenACWY control vaccine. This rearrangement joins TRBV6-1 to TRBJ1-5; D uncertain. The receptor comes from an adult who received the MenACWY meningococcal vaccine as a control. CDR3 in DNA: TGTGCCAGCAGTGAGGTGGCCAACAACTATCAGCCCCAGCATTTT. Residues: CASSEVANNYQPQHF.